Detailed here is one T cell receptor beta chain. TCRdb's table, derived via immunoSEQ multiplex PCR, lists solely in-frame clones and lacks some. The data contain about 69,000 clones, approximately 80% of them singletons. The sample comes from a study of cytotoxic CD8 clonotypes in ibrutinib-treated CLL. Background on the study: Partial response occurred in roughly 25 patients and complete response in 2; at median approximately 71 months, about 14 remained remitted and around twelve progressed.

Germline-derived CDR1 and CDR2 are SNHLY and FYNNEI. The V end was cut by 2 bases, the J end by 7 bases, with 8 bases between. The CDR3 contains 13 residues. This receptor was obtained from a human donor with chronic lymphocytic leukemia. The sample here was PBMCs, taken at disease progression, from a patient treated with ibrutinib. The chain carries TRBV2 and TRBJ2-2, with D unresolved. The CDR3 protein is CASSERGHGELFF. CDR3 nucleotide sequence: TGTGCCAGCAGTGAACGCGGTCACGGGGAGCTGTTTTTT.